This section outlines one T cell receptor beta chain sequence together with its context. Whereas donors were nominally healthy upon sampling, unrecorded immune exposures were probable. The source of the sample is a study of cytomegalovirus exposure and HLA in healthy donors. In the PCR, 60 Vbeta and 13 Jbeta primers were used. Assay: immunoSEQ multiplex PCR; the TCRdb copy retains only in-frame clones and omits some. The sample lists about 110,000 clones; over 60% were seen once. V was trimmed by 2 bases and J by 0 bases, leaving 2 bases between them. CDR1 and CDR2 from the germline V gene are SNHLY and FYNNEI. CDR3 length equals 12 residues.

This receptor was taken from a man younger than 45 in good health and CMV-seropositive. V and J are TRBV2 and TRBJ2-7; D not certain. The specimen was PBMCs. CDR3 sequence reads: CASSELSYEQYF. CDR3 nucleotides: TGTGCCAGCAGTGAACTCTCCTACGAGCAGTACTTC. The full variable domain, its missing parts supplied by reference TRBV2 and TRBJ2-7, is EPEVTQTPSHQVTQMGQEVILRCVPISNHLYFYWYRQILGQKVEFLVSFYNNEISEKSEIFDDQFSVERPDGSNFTLKIRSTKLEDSAMYFCASSELSYEQYFGPGTRLTVT.